The 24 T cell receptor beta chains reported below all come from one sample, sequenced in a study of persistence of HIV-infected CD4 T cells (TCRdb year 2020). TCRbeta repertoires were sequenced from genomic DNA with the immunoSEQ hsTCRB assay version 4 in survey mode. TCRdb limited this immuneACCESS table to in-frame rearrangements with V and J called. A share of clones is missing; checked studies link under half to unresolved V genes, and the rest is unexplained. The sample has 15,000 to 25,000 clones on record, more than 75% of them singletons. 6.5% to 8.5% of the sample belongs to the ten largest clones. What this sample's treatment or condition label stands for: suppressive antiretroviral therapy. Cells were stimulated with lysates of CMV-infected fibroblasts at 9 to 10 ug/mL. CD4+ T cells that responded were sorted based on upregulation of both CD40 ligand and CD69. For these TCRs, the target antigens are not known.

Specimen: CD4+ T cells sorted from PBMCs after approximately 19-hour stimulation, collected from a patient who received antiretroviral therapy. Reading the label with the study, this specimen's cell subset or site is: CD40L+CD69+ CD4 T cells responding to CMV lysate. The receptor source for this set is an adult man with HIV who was CMV-seropositive.

As for this clone: The same CDR3 also results from other DNA sequences found in this sample. The chain carries TRBV6-5 and TRBJ2-1; 10 nucleotides agree with TRBD1. The CDR3 length is 14 residues. V shed 9 bases, J shed 5 bases, and the junction held 7 bases outside the gene matches. In germline, CDR1 is MNHEY, CDR2 SVGAGI. CDR3 sequence: CASIRDRGNNEQFF. For the CDR3, the DNA is TGTGCCAGTATTCGGGACAGGGGAAACAATGAGCAGTTCTTC.

V usage is TRBV12-3 or TRBV12-4 and J usage is TRBJ1-4; D is undetermined. V was clipped by 3 bases and J by 4 bases, with 6 bases between them. The CDR3 length is 13 residues. CDR3 sequence reads: CASSFGLNEKLFF. Here the CDR3 DNA reads TGTGCCAGCAGTTTTGGCCTTAATGAAAAACTGTTTTTT.

V and J are TRBV2 and TRBJ1-4, with D maybe TRBD1 (5 bases). Trimming stripped 4 bases from V and 6 bases from J, with 12 bases between. The CDR3 has 14 amino acids. Germline assignment: CDR1 SNHLY and CDR2 FYNNEI. Here the CDR3 DNA reads TGTGCCAGCAGTGTGGGGCTGAGGTATGAAAAACTGTTTTTT. It is translated as CASSVGLRYEKLFF.

The chain has TRBV20-1 and TRBJ1-3; a possible D gene is TRBD1 (5 bases). Germline assignment: CDR1 DFQATT and CDR2 SNEGSKA (reference sequence). V lost 3 bases and J lost 2, with 11 bases in between. The CDR3 runs to 14 residues. This CDR3 reads CSASPGGAGNTIYF. In nucleotides, the CDR3 is TGCAGTGCTAGTCCAGGAGGGGCTGGAAACACCATATATTTT.

The chain uses TRBV20-1 and TRBJ2-1; a weak D match, TRBD1 (6 bases). This CDR3 spans 13 amino acids. The germline V gene has CDR1 DFQATT and CDR2 SNEGSKA (reference sequence). Deletions cut 3 bases from V and 9 bases from J, with 15 bases between. CDR3 DNA sequence: TGCAGTGCTAGTACAGGGTTTATGAGTGAGCAGTTCTTC. It specifies CSASTGFMSEQFF.

This clone was seen only once. The chain is built from TRBV18 and TRBJ1-2; TRBD1 agrees at 10 bases. Germline V lookup: CDR1 KGHSH, CDR2 LQKENI. Germline trimming cut 3 bases from V and 7 bases from J; bases unmatched to any gene: 5. The CDR3 loop spans 14 amino acids. The CDR3: CASSPRQGAGGYTF. CDR3 coding DNA: TGTGCCAGCTCACCTCGACAGGGGGCGGGTGGCTACACCTTC.

The V call is TRBV2, the J call TRBJ1-2; D is unresolved. Germline CDR1 SNHLY, CDR2 FYNNEI. This CDR3 comprises 13 residues. Trimming took 8 bases from V and 1 from J, leaving 11 bases between them. This CDR3 is CASRTVLNYGYTF. In DNA form, the CDR3 reads TGTGCCAGCCGGACGGTCCTTAACTATGGCTACACCTTC.

The V gene is TRBV2, the J gene TRBJ2-5, with TRBD1 matching over 10 bases. This CDR3 contains 15 residues. After removal of 3 bases from V and 6 bases from J, the junction contained 7 bases not matched to a gene. CDR1 and CDR2 (germline): SNHLY, FYNNEI. CDR3 residues: CASSDDRGQVKTQYF. CDR3 nucleotide sequence: TGTGCCAGCAGTGATGACAGGGGGCAGGTGAAGACCCAGTACTTC.

This rearrangement joins TRBV18 to TRBJ1-5; D not resolved. V dropped 4 bases and J dropped 4 bases, with 17 bases sitting between them. The CDR3 totals 16 residues. Germline V gene sequence: CDR1 KGHSH, CDR2 LQKENI. The CDR3 sequence: CASSLKRTDPNQPQHF. Here the CDR3 DNA reads TGTGCCAGCTCACTTAAGAGAACGGATCCTAATCAGCCCCAGCATTTT.

This clone was found once. This chain uses TRBV5-1 with TRBJ1-1; TRBD1 agrees at 7 bases. The CDR3 contains 16 residues. Germline trimming cut 4 bases from V and 5 bases from J; bases unmatched to any gene: 14. Germline loops: CDR1 SGHRS, CDR2 YFSETQ. The CDR3 DNA is TGCGCCAGCAGCACCCAGGCAGGGGGTCCACTAACTGAAGCTTTCTTT. It is translated as CASSTQAGGPLTEAFF.

This CDR3 reads CASSILTVSGNQPQHF. CDR3 nucleotides: TGTGCCAGTAGTATCCTGACGGTTTCTGGCAATCAGCCCCAGCATTTT. The gene calls are TRBV19 and TRBJ1-5, with unresolved D. The V end lost 3 bases, the J end lost 2 bases, and 14 bases lay between the germline ends. The CDR3 loop spans 16 amino acids. Germline CDR1 reads LNHDA; CDR2 reads SQIVND (reference sequence).

The chain combines TRBV12-5 with TRBJ1-1, with D perhaps matching TRBD1 (5 bases). Between the trimmed V and J ends, which lost 2 bases and 4 bases, there was a span of 17 bases. Germline-derived CDR1 and CDR2 are LGHNT and FRNRAP. This CDR3 has 16 amino acids. Here the CDR3 DNA reads TGTGCTAGTGGTTTGCTCCCCGGACACGACCTCACTGAAGCTTTCTTT. Amino acids: CASGLLPGHDLTEAFF.

There are a few counts of this clone. This chain connects TRBV2 to TRBJ1-3, with D unclear. The germline V and J ends were trimmed by 8 bases and 4 bases, with 9 bases remaining between them. This CDR3 contains 12 residues. Germline V gene sequence: CDR1 SNHLY, CDR2 FYNNEI. Here the CDR3 reads CASGRQGNTIYF. CDR3 DNA sequence: TGTGCCAGCGGGAGACAAGGAAACACCATATATTTT.

This chain connects TRBV5-1 to TRBJ1-4; D is undetermined. V lost 5 bases and J 5 bases, leaving 10 bases between the germline ends. This CDR3 contains 13 residues. CDR1 and CDR2 from the germline V gene are SGHRS and YFSETQ. CDR3 nucleotide sequence: TGCGCCAGCAGAGAGTCAGAGAATGAAAAACTGTTTTTT. It specifies CASRESENEKLFF.

The chain uses TRBV5-4 and TRBJ2-1; no definite D call. Germline CDR1 and CDR2: SGHNT and YYREEE (reference sequence). The CDR3 length is 11 residues. V dropped 2 bases and J dropped 5 bases, with 2 bases sitting between them. CDR3 sequence (DNA): TGTGCCAGCAGCTTAAACAATGAGCAGTTCTTC. Amino acid sequence: CASSLNNEQFF.

The rearrangement links TRBV6-5 to TRBJ2-1; weak D call: TRBD1 (6 bases). The CDR3 sequence is 15 residues long. Trimming pared 0 bases from V and 6 bases from J, leaving 12 bases between. Germline CDR1 is MNHEY and CDR2 is SVGAGI. The CDR3 region has the DNA TGTGCCAGCAGTTACTCGATACCAGGGGTCAATGAGCAGTTCTTC. This gives the protein CASSYSIPGVNEQFF.

V is TRBV19 and J is TRBJ1-5, with 8 bases fitting TRBD1. The V gene end was trimmed by 3 bases and the J gene end by 5 bases; junction bases not matched to a gene: 9. CDR3 length: 16 residues. CDR1 and CDR2 (germline): LNHDA, SQIVND (reference sequence). The CDR3 is CASSIGTGGGYQPQHF. The CDR3 region has the DNA TGTGCCAGTAGTATCGGTACAGGGGGGGGGTATCAGCCCCAGCATTTT.

The chain combines TRBV5-1 with TRBJ1-2; 7 bases are shared with TRBD1. The CDR3 sequence is 15 residues long. V trimming: 4 bases; J trimming: 0 bases; junction bases outside the gene matches: 6. Germline V lookup: CDR1 SGHRS, CDR2 YFSETQ. CDR3: CASSSTGVTNYGYTF. For the CDR3, the DNA is TGCGCCAGCAGCAGCACAGGGGTGACTAACTATGGCTACACCTTC. Supplemented by reference TRBV5-1 and TRBJ1-2, the full variable domain reads KAGVTQTPRYLIKTRGQQVTLSCSPISGHRSVSWYQQTPGQGLQFLFEYFSETQRNKGNFPGRFSGRQFSNSRSEMNVSTLELGDSALYLCASSSTGVTNYGYTFGSGTRLTVV.

The chain couples TRBV3-1 (or the pseudogene TRBV3-2) to TRBJ2-4; 9 bases fit TRBD2. This CDR3 has 20 amino acids. Per the germline V gene, CDR1 is LGHDT and CDR2 is YNNKEL (reference sequence). Losses at the gene ends were 0 bases for V and 6 bases for J; bases not matched to a gene: 18. In nucleotides, the CDR3 is TGTGCCAGCAGCCAAGATATCAGAGCGGGGGGCTCCGAGCGTAGAAACATTCAGTACTTC. Its protein product is CASSQDIRAGGSERRNIQYF.

This chain links TRBV7-9 with TRBJ2-2, with a weak D call TRBD1 (6 bases). The V gene's germline CDR1 is SEHNR and CDR2 FQNEAQ (reference sequence). Trimming shortened V by 5 bases and J by 5 bases, and 12 bases separated the two germline ends. CDR3 size: 14 residues. CDR3 sequence (DNA): TGTGCCAGCAGCCCCCAACAGGGTACCGGGGAGCTGTTTTTT. Protein: CASSPQQGTGELFF. Full variable domain (outside the CDR3, taken from reference TRBV7-9 and TRBJ2-2): DTGVSQNPRHKITKRGQNVTFRCDPISEHNRLYWYRQTLGQGPEFLTYFQNEAQLEKSRLLSDRFSAERPKGSFSTLEIQRTEQGDSAMYLCASSPQQGTGELFFGEGSRLTVL.

The J gene is TRBJ1-6, the V gene TRBV9; D is ambiguous. The V gene's germline CDR1 is SGDLS and CDR2 YYNGEE. Trimming pared 0 bases from V and 11 bases from J, leaving 12 bases between. The CDR3 length is 14 residues. The CDR3 bases are TGTGCCAGCAGCGTAGAAAATGAAGGAGCACCCCTCCACTTT. Amino acids: CASSVENEGAPLHF.

The J gene is TRBJ2-2, the V gene TRBV7-3; D is undetermined. CDR3 length: 13 amino acids. Trimming pared 2 bases from V and 6 bases from J, leaving 7 bases between. CDR1 SGHTA and CDR2 FQGTGA come from the germline V gene. This CDR3 is CASSLGPAGELFF. In nucleotides, the CDR3 is TGTGCCAGCAGCTTAGGCCCCGCCGGGGAGCTGTTTTTT.

The chain recombines TRBV12-3 or TRBV12-4 with TRBJ2-7; tentative D call: TRBD2 (6 bases). This CDR3 region has 12 residues. V shed 7 bases and J shed 3 bases, with 10 bases lying between them. DNA of the CDR3: TGTGCCAGCAAATGGGGGGTCTACGAGCAGTACTTC. It specifies CASKWGVYEQYF.

J is TRBJ1-2 and V is TRBV6-1; D call uncertain. The CDR3 spans 15 residues. The ends were cut back, 4 bases at V and 4 bases at J, with 16 bases in the middle. Germline lookup yields CDR1 MNHNS and CDR2 SASEGT. As DNA, the CDR3 is TGTGCCAGCAGTGTAGCGGCGGTTTTAATCTATGGCTACACCTTC. It codes for CASSVAAVLIYGYTF.